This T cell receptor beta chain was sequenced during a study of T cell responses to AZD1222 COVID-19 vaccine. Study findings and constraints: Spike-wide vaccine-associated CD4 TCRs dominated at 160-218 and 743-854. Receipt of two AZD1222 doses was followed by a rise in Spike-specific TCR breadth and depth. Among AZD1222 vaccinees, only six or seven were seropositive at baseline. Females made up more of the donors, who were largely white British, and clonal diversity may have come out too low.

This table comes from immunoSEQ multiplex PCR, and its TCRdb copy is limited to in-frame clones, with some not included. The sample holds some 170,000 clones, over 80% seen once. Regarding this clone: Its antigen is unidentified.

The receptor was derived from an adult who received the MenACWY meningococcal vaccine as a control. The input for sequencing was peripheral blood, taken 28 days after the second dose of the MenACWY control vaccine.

In DNA, the CDR3 is TGTGCCAGCACCGAGGGAGGGCCCTACAATGAGCAGTTCTTC. Translation: CASTEGGPYNEQFF. This rearrangement joins TRBV28 to TRBJ2-1; 7 bases are shared with TRBD2. Germline V CDR1 and CDR2: MDHEN, SYDVKM. Germline trimming cut 7 bases from V and 2 bases from J; bases unmatched to any gene: 5. The CDR3 totals 14 residues.